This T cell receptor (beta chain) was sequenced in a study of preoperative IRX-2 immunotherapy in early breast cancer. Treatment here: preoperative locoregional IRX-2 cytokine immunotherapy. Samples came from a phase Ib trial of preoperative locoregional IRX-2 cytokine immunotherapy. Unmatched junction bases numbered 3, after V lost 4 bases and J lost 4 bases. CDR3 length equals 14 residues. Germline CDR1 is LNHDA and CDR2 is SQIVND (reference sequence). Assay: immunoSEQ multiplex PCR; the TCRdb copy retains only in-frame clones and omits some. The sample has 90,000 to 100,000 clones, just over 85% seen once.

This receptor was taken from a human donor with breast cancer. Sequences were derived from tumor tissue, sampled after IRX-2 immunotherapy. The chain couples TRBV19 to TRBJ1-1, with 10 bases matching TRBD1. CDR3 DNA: TGTGCCAGTAGTAGGGGACAGGGGTTCACTGAAGCTTTCTTT. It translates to CASSRGQGFTEAFF.